This TCR beta chain comes out of a study of cytomegalovirus exposure and HLA in healthy donors. Study-wide findings and caveats: A later examination showed that TCR association rates differed by HLA locus, with DRB1 most and HLA-C fewest.

This clone appeared once. What it binds is not known. 60 Vbeta and 13 Jbeta primers were used in PCR. Sequencing used immunoSEQ multiplex PCR; TCRdb keeps in-frame clones, though not all of them. The top ten hold under 2% of the sample, which has around 170,000 clones, roughly 84% seen once. Sample: PBMCs. The TCR was taken from a woman under 30 in good health and CMV-seronegative.

The chain's CDR3 is CASLRSSRDRENGYTF. CDR3 DNA sequence: TGTGCCAGCTTACGGTCAAGCCGGGACAGGGAGAATGGCTACACCTTC. This chain uses TRBV19 with TRBJ1-2, with 9 bases lining up with TRBD1. Germline V lookup: CDR1 LNHDA, CDR2 SQIVND (reference sequence). V lost 9 bases to trimming and J lost 6 bases; unmatched junction nucleotides: 17. The CDR3 is 16 residues long.